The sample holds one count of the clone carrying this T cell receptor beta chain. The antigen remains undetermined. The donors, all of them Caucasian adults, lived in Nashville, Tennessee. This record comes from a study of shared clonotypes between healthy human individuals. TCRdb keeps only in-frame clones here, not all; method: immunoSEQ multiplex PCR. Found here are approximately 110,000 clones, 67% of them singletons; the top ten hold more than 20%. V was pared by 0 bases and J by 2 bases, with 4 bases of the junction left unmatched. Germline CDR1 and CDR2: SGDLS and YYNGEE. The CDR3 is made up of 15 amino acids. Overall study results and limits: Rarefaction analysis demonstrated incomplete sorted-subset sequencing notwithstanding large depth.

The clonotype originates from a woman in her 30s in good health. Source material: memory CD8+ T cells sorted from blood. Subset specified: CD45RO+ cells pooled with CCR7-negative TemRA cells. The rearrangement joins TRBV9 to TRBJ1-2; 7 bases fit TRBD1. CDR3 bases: TGTGCCAGCAGCGTAGGGCAGGGGGACAACTATGGCTACACCTTC. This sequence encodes CASSVGQGDNYGYTF.